One sample yielded the 12 T cell receptor beta chains listed below, sequenced in a study of cytotoxic CD8 clonotypes in ibrutinib-treated CLL. Libraries were prepared by immunoSEQ multiplex PCR; TCRdb keeps only in-frame clonotypes and omits some of them. Here the sample spans a few thousand clones, approximately 71% being singletons. Sample: PBMCs, taken before ibrutinib treatment. The origin of the receptors is a human donor with chronic lymphocytic leukemia.

This rearrangement joins TRBV19 to TRBJ2-2; possible D gene TRBD2, 5 bases. In germline, CDR1 is LNHDA, CDR2 SQIVND (reference sequence). CDR3 length: 14 residues. V gave up 5 bases and J gave up 5 bases, with 12 bases separating them. CDR3 coding DNA: TGTGCCAGTAGTGTCGTACGGGATACCGGGGAGCTGTTTTTT. This translates into CASSVVRDTGELFF.

The J gene is TRBJ1-5, the V gene TRBV5-1, with D possibly TRBD1 on 6 matching bases. CDR1 and CDR2 (germline): SGHRS, YFSETQ. Between the trimmed V and J ends, which lost 4 bases and 2 bases, there was a span of 10 bases. The CDR3 length is 14 residues. CDR3 sequence: CASSPTGGNQPQHF. The DNA of the CDR3 is TGCGCCAGCAGCCCGACAGGCGGCAATCAGCCCCAGCATTTT.

This clone appeared a single time. In DNA, the CDR3 is TGTGCCAGTAGCGACAGGGGGCCTTCGCAGTATTTT. This encodes CASSDRGPSQYF. This rearrangement joins TRBV19 to TRBJ2-3, with 10 bases aligning to TRBD1. V trimming: 6 bases; J trimming: 10 bases; junction bases outside the gene matches: 4. The CDR3 length is 12 residues. Germline V lookup: CDR1 LNHDA, CDR2 SQIVND (reference sequence).

The rearrangement uses TRBV4-1 and TRBJ2-2; 10 positions agree with TRBD1. V trimming: 2 bases; J trimming: 3 bases; junction bases outside the gene matches: 6. CDR1 MGHRA and CDR2 YSYEKL come from the germline V gene. The CDR3 sequence is 17 residues long. CDR3 DNA sequence: TGCGCCAGCAGCCAACCTCAGGGACAGGGGTACACCGGGGAGCTGTTTTTT. Translated: CASSQPQGQGYTGELFF.

This clone was found a few times. The V and J genes are TRBV6-5 and TRBJ1-1; D uncertain. V was trimmed by 1 base and J by 5 bases, leaving 14 bases between them. The CDR3 is made up of 15 amino acids. Germline V lookup: CDR1 MNHEY, CDR2 SVGAGI. The CDR3 nucleotides read TGTGCCAGCAGTTACTTCCCGGGGAGAGGGACTGAAGCTTTCTTT. It specifies CASSYFPGRGTEAFF.

The chain is built from TRBV4-2 and TRBJ1-1; D is perhaps TRBD1 (5 bases). This CDR3 has 16 residues. V lost 0 bases and J lost 4, with 15 bases in between. Germline loops: CDR1 LGHNA, CDR2 YNFKEQ. CDR3 DNA: TGTGCCAGCAGCCAAGATCTCACAGGCTGGGGCACTGAAGCTTTCTTT. It translates to CASSQDLTGWGTEAFF.

This chain links TRBV10-3 with TRBJ2-7; the D gene is possibly TRBD2 (6 bases). This CDR3 contains 13 residues. Germline V lookup: CDR1 ENHRY, CDR2 SYGVKD. V lost 8 bases and J 2 bases, leaving 13 bases between the germline ends. The CDR3 is CAIGGTTPYEQYF. CDR3 coding DNA: TGTGCCATCGGGGGGACCACTCCCTACGAGCAGTACTTC.

The chain uses TRBV5-1 and TRBJ2-7, with TRBD1 matching 7 bases. V was pared by 0 bases and J by 2 bases, with 5 bases of the junction left unmatched. This CDR3 has 15 amino acids. CDR1 and CDR2 from the germline V gene are SGHRS and YFSETQ. The CDR3: CASSLATTGAYEQYF. The CDR3 nucleotides read TGCGCCAGCAGCTTGGCCACTACAGGGGCCTACGAGCAGTACTTC.

The chain recombines TRBV2 with TRBJ1-5; D remains unclear. CDR3 length equals 14 residues. Germline V lookup: CDR1 SNHLY, CDR2 FYNNEI. The ends were cut back, 0 bases at V and 3 bases at J, with 6 bases in the middle. This CDR3 is CASSEAQDNQPQHF. Here the CDR3 DNA reads TGTGCCAGCAGTGAAGCCCAGGACAATCAGCCCCAGCATTTT.

V and J are TRBV6-5 and TRBJ1-6; a possible D gene is TRBD1 (5 bases). There are 14 residues in the CDR3. In germline, CDR1 is MNHEY, CDR2 SVGAGI. V lost 2 bases and J 14 bases, leaving 16 bases between the germline ends. The CDR3 spells CASSYRDDVISLHF. Written as DNA, the CDR3 is TGTGCCAGCAGTTACCGGGACGACGTTATATCCCTCCACTTT.

CDR3 amino acids: CASSQDRYPVGAETQYF. The CDR3 nucleotides read TGCGCCAGCAGCCAAGATCGTTACCCGGTAGGGGCAGAGACCCAGTACTTC. The chain joins TRBV4-3 to TRBJ2-5; a possible D gene is TRBD1 (5 bases). Germline V gene data show CDR1 as LGHNA and CDR2 as YSLEER. The length of the CDR3 is 17 residues. Trimming took 0 bases from V and 4 from J, leaving 18 bases between them.

CDR3 loop: CASSLLRFGAGADTQYF. In nucleotides, the CDR3 is TGTGCCAGCAGTTTATTACGATTCGGTGCTGGGGCAGATACGCAGTATTTT. This chain uses TRBV27 with TRBJ2-3; D gene ambiguous. The CDR3 has 17 amino acids. V was trimmed by 1 base and J by 4 bases, leaving 18 bases between them. The germline CDR1 and CDR2 sequences are MNHEY and SMNVEV (reference sequence).